This paragraph reports one T cell receptor beta chain. The target antigen is unknown. This sample is drawn from a study of OX40 agonist ivuxolimab in advanced cancers. At the level of the study: Ivuxolimab doses were 0.01, 0.1, 0.3, 1.5, 3 or 10 mg/kg every 2 weeks. Three dose-escalation patients had partial responses: one with hepatocellular carcinoma and two with cutaneous melanoma. The study, taken as a whole, reports: The 0.1-3.0 mg/kg partial responders had among the lowest clonal expansion. Clonal expansion was seen in CD4+ and CD8+ blood T cells by week 6 at 0.1 to 3.0 mg/kg.

Germline CDR1 and CDR2: LNHDA and SQIVND (reference sequence). V gave up 2 bases and J gave up 4 bases, with 8 bases separating them. This CDR3 has 13 residues. Method: immunoSEQ multiplex PCR; TCRdb's copy keeps in-frame clones and lacks some. This sample carries 12,000 or so clones, 80% to 90% of them seen once, and the ten largest clones take around 45%. The rearrangement uses TRBV19 and TRBJ1-1; TRBD1 might be the D (6 bases). The starting material was CD4+ or CD8+ T cells sorted from blood, obtained in a trial of the OX40 agonist ivuxolimab. This TCR was recovered from an adult with an advanced solid tumor such as melanoma, head and neck, liver or kidney cancer. This CDR3 is CASSITGFTEAFF. DNA of the CDR3: TGTGCCAGTAGTATAACAGGGTTCACTGAAGCTTTCTTT.